The present TCR beta chain was sequenced within a study of shared clonotypes between healthy human individuals. This CDR3 has 14 amino acids. CDR1 is SQVTM, CDR2 ANQGSEA, per germline. V lost 1 base, J lost 7 bases, and 16 bases lay in between. The table came from immunoSEQ multiplex PCR; TCRdb's copy has only in-frame clones and leaves some out. Of about 1 million clones listed, about 76% are singletons. The specimen sequenced was memory CD4+ T cells sorted from blood. The subset denotes: CD45RA-negative fraction. The chain has TRBV29-1 and TRBJ1-2; D is possibly TRBD1 (5 bases). The sequence was collected from a man aged 18 to 29 in good health. The CDR3 DNA reads as TGCAGCGTTGAAGTGGGAGGGGATGAGCGTGGCTACACCTTC. It yields the protein CSVEVGGDERGYTF.